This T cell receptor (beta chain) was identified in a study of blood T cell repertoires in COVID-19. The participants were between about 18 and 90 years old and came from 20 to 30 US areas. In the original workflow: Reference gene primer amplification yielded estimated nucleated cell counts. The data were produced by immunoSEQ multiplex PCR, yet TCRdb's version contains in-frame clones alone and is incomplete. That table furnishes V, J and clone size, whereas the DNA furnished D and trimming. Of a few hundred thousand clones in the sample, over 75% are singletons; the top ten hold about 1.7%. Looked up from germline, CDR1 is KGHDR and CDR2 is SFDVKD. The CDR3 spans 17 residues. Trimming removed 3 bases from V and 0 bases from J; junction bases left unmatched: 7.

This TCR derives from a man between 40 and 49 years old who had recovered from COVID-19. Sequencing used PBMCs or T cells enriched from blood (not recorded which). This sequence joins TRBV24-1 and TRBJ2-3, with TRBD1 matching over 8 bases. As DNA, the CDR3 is TGTGCCACCAGTGATGTCGGACAGGGTTTAAGCACAGATACGCAGTATTTT. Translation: CATSDVGQGLSTDTQYF.